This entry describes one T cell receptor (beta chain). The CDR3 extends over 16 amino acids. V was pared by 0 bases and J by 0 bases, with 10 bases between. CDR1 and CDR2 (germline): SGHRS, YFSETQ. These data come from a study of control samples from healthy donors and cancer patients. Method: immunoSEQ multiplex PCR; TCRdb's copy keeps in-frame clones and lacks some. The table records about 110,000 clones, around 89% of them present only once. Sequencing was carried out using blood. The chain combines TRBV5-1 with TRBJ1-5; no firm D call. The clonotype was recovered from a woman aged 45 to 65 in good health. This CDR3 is CASSLEGPNSNQPQHF. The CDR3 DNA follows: TGCGCCAGCAGCTTGGAAGGACCTAATAGCAATCAGCCCCAGCATTTT.